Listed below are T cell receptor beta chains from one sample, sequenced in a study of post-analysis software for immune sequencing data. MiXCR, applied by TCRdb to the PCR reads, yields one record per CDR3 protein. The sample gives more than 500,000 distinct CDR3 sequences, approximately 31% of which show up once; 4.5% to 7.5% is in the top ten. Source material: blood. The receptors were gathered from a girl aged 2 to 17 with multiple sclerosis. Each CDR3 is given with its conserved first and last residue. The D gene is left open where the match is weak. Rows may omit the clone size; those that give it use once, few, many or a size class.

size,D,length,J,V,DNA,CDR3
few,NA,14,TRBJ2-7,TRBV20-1,TGCAGTGCTAGATTCGCGGGGAGCTCCTACGAGCAGTACTTC,CSARFAGSSYEQYF
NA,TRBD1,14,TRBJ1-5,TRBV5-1,TGCGCCAGGTCGACAGGGCGTAGCAATCAGCCCCAGCATTTT,CARSTGRSNQPQHF
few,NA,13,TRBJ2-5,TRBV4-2,TGTGCCAGCAGCCCCTCTGAGGCCAATGAGCAGTACTTC,CASSPSEANEQYF
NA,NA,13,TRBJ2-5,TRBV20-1,TGCAGTGCTTCCCCTTTCCGTGGGGAGACCCAGTACTTC,CSASPFRGETQYF
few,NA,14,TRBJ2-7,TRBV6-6,TGTGCCAGCAGTTACCCGACAGGAGCCTACGAGCAGTACTTC,CASSYPTGAYEQYF
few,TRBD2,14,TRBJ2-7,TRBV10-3,TGTGCCATCAGTGAGGTAGCGGGGGGATCCGAGCAGTACTTC,CAISEVAGGSEQYF
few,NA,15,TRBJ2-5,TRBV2,TGTGCCAGCAGACTCGGGGTTAAATTAGTGGAGACCCAGTACTTC,CASRLGVKLVETQYF
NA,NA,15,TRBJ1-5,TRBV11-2,TGTGCCAGCAGCTTACTTGGGGGGCAGGGTCAGCCCCAGCATTTT,CASSLLGGQGQPQHF
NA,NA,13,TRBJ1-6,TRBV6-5,TGTGCCAGCAGCCAGGGGCCGAATTCGCCCCTCCACTTT,CASSQGPNSPLHF
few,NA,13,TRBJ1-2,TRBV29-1,TGCAGCGTTGTTTCCAGCCGAGAGGGTGGCTACACCTTC,CSVVSSREGGYTF
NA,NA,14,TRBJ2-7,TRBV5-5,TGTGCCAGCAGCGCCGAGACAGTCTCCTACGAGCAGTACTTC,CASSAETVSYEQYF
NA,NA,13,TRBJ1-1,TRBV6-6,TGTGCCAGCAGTTCCGACGGGGACACTGAAGCTTTCTTT,CASSSDGDTEAFF
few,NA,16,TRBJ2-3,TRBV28,TGTGCCAGCAGTTCCCCCCTAGTGGGGCCCACAGATACGCAGTATTTT,CASSSPLVGPTDTQYF
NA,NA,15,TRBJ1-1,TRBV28,TGTGCCAGCATTACTCCCGGGGCAGGGCCCACTGAAGCTTTCTTT,CASITPGAGPTEAFF
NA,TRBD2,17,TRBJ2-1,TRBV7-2,TGTGCCAGCAGCTTAGAGGGACTAGCGGGAGTATACAATGAGCAGTTCTTC,CASSLEGLAGVYNEQFF
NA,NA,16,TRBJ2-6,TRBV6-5,TGTGCCAGCAGTAACAGGGAGGGCTCTGGGGCCAACGTCCTGACTTTC,CASSNREGSGANVLTF
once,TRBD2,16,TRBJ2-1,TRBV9,TGTGCCAGCAGCGTAAGCGGGGGGGGCCGTTACAATGAGCAGTTCTTC,CASSVSGGGRYNEQFF
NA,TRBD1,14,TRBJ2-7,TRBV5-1,TGCGCCAGCAGCTCGGGGACAGGGGGCGGTGAGCAGTACTTC,CASSSGTGGGEQYF
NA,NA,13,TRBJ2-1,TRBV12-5,TGTGCTAGTGGTCCCCTCCCCTACAATGAGCAGTTCTTC,CASGPLPYNEQFF
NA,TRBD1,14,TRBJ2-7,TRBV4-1,TGCGCCAGCAGCTGGGGACAGCTGTCCTACGAGCAGTACTTC,CASSWGQLSYEQYF
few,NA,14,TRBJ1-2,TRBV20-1,TGCAGTGCTCCCGCCGAGGGATCCCTGGATGGCTACACCTTC,CSAPAEGSLDGYTF
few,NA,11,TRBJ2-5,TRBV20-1,TGCAGTGCTGGAACTCAAGAGACCCAGTACTTC,CSAGTQETQYF
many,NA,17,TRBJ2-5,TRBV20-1,TGCAGTGCTAGAGAGGGTCAGGGGTGGTTGAGACAAGAGACCCAGTACTTC,CSAREGQGWLRQETQYF
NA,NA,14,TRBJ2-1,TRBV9,TGTGCCAGCAGCGTAGTAGCAGGGAACAATGAGCAGTTCTTC,CASSVVAGNNEQFF
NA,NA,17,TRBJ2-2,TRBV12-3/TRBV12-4,TGTGCCAGCAGTCTCTCCGGGACTCAGGCACCCACCGGGGAGCTGTTTTTT,CASSLSGTQAPTGELFF
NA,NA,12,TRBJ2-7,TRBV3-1,TGTGCCAGCAGCCAAGATCGAAAAGAGCAGTACTTC,CASSQDRKEQYF
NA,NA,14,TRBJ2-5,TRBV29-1,TGCAGCGTGGACCTGACAGAGAAACAAGAGACCCAGTACTTC,CSVDLTEKQETQYF
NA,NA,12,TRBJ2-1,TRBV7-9,TGTGCCAGCAGCTGGTCGGGCCGGTCCAGGTTCTTC,CASSWSGRSRFF
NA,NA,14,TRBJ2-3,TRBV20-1,TGCAGTGCTCGGACTGAGAAGGTAGGAGATACGCAGTATTTT,CSARTEKVGDTQYF
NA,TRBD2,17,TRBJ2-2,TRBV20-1,TGCAGTGCTGAAGTAGCGGGGGGCCAATCGAACACCGGGGAGCTGTTTTTT,CSAEVAGGQSNTGELFF
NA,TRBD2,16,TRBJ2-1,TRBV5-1,TGCGCCAGCGCCGGACTAGCGGGGACCACCTACAATGGGCAGTTCTTC,CASAGLAGTTYNGQFF
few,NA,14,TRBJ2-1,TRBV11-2,TGTGCCAGCAGCTTAGATCACACCTACAATGAGCAGTTCTTC,CASSLDHTYNEQFF
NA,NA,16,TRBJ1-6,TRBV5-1,TGCGCCAGCAGCTCGTCGGGGGGATCGGGCAATTCACCCCTCCACTTT,CASSSSGGSGNSPLHF
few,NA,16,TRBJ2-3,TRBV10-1,TGCGCCAGCAGTGAGGCGGGGATGAGAGGGACAGATACGCAGTATTTT,CASSEAGMRGTDTQYF
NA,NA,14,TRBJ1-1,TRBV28,TGTGCCAGCAGCACCGCAGGGGAGGGAGCTGAAGCTTTCTTT,CASSTAGEGAEAFF
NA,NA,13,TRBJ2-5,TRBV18,TGTGCCAGCTCACCGAGGCGGTCGGAGACCCAGTACTTC,CASSPRRSETQYF
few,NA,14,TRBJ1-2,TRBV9,TGTGCCAGCAGCGGGAATCCAGCTAACTATGGCTACACCTTC,CASSGNPANYGYTF
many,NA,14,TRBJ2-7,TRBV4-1,TGCGCCAGCAGCCCCCAGGGAGAAACCTACGAGCAGTACTTC,CASSPQGETYEQYF
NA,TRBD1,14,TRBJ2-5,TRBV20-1,TGCAGTGTCACAACAACAGGGGAAATGGAGACCCAGTACTTC,CSVTTTGEMETQYF
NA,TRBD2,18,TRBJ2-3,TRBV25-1,TGTGCCAGCAGTGAATATAGCGGGGGCCGATTTAGCACAGATACGCAGTATTTT,CASSEYSGGRFSTDTQYF
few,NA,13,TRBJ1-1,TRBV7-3,TGTGCCAGCAGCTTCTCAGACTACACTGAAGCTTTCTTT,CASSFSDYTEAFF